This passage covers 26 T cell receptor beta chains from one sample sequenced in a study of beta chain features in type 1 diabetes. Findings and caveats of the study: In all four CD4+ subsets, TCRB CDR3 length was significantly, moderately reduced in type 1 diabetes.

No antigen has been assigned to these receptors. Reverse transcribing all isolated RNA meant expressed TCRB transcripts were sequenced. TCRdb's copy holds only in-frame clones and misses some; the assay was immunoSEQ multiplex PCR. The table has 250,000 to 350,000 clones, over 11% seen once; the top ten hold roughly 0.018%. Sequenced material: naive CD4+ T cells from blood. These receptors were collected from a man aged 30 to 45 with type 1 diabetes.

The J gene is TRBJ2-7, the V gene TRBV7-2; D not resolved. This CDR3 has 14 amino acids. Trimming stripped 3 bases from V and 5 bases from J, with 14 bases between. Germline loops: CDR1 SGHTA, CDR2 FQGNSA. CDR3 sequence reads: CASSLGQQVDEQYF. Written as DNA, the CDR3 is TGTGCCAGCAGCTTGGGCCAGCAGGTAGACGAGCAGTACTTC.

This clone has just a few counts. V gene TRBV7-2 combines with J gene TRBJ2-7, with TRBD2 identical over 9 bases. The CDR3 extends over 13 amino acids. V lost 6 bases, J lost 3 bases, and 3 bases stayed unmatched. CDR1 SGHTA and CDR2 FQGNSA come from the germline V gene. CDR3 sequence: CASRDSGSYEQYF. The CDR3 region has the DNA TGTGCCAGCAGAGATAGCGGGAGCTACGAGCAGTACTTC. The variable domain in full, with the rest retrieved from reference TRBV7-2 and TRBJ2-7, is GAGVSQSPSNKVTEKGKDVELRCDPISGHTALYWYRQSLGQGLEFLIYFQGNSAPDKSGLPSDRFSAERTGGSVSTLTIQRTQQEDSAVYLCASRDSGSYEQYFGPGTRLTVT.

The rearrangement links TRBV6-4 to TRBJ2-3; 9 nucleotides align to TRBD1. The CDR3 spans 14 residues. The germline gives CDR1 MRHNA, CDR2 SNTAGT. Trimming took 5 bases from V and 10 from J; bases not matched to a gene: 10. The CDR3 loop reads CASSPGTGFGAQYF. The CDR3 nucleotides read TGTGCCAGCAGTCCCGGGACAGGGTTCGGGGCGCAGTATTTT.

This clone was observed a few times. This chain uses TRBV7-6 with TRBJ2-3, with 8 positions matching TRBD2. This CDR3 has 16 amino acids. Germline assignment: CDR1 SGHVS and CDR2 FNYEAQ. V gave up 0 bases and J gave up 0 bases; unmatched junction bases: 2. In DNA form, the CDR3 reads TGTGCCAGCAGCTTAGCGTCTAGCGGGAGCACAGATACGCAGTATTTT. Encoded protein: CASSLASSGSTDTQYF.

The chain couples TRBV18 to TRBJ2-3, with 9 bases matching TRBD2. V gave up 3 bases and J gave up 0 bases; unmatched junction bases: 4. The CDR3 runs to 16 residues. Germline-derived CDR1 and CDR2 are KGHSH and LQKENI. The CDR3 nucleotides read TGTGCCAGCTCACCGATAGCGGGAGCTAGCACAGATACGCAGTATTTT. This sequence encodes CASSPIAGASTDTQYF.

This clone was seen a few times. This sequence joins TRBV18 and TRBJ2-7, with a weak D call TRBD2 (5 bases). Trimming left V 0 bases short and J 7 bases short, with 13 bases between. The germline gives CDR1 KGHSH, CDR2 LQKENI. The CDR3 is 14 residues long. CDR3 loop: CASSPPDPGMEQYF. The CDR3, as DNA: TGTGCCAGCTCACCACCGGACCCCGGGATGGAGCAGTACTTC.

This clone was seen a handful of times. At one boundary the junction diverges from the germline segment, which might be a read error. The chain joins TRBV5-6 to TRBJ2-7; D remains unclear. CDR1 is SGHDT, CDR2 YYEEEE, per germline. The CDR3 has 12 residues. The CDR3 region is CASSLAVYEQYF. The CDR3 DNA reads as TGTGCCAGCAGTTTGGCGGTCTACGAGCAGTACTTC.

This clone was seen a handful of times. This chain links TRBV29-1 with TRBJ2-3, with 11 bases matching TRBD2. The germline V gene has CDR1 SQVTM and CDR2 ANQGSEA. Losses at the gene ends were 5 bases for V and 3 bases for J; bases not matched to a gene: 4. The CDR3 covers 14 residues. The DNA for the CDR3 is TGCAGCGTTCTAGCGGGAGGTGTTACAGATACGCAGTATTTT. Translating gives CSVLAGGVTDTQYF.

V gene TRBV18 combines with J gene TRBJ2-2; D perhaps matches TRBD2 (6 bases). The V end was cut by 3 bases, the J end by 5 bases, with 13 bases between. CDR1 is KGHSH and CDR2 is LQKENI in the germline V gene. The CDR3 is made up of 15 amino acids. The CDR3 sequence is CASSPGGETTGELFF. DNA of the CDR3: TGTGCCAGCTCACCCGGGGGAGAAACAACCGGGGAGCTGTTTTTT.

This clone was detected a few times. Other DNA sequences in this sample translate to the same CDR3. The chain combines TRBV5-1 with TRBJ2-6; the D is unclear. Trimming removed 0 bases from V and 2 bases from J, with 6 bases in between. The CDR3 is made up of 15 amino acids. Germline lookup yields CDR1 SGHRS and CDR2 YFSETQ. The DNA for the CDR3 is TGCGCCAGCAGCTTGGCGCAGGCTGGGGCCAACGTCCTGACTTTC. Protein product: CASSLAQAGANVLTF.

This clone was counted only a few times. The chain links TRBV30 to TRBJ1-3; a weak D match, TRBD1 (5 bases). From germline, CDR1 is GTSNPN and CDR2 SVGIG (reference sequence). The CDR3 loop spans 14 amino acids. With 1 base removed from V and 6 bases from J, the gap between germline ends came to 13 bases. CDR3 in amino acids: CAWSGRGRSNTIYF. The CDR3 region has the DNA TGTGCCTGGAGTGGGAGGGGACGGTCAAACACCATATATTTT.

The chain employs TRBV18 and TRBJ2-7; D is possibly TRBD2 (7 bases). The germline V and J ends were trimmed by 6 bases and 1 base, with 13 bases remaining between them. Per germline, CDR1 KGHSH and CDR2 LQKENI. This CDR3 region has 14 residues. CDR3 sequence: CASSQRDTSYEQYF. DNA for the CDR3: TGTGCCAGCTCCCAGCGGGACACTTCCTACGAGCAGTACTTC.

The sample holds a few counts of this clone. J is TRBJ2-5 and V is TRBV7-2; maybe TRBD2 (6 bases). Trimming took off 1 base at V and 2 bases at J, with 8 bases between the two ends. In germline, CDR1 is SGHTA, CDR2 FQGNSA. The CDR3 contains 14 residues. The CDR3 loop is CASSLGLAQETQYF. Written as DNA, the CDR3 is TGTGCCAGCAGCTTAGGGCTAGCGCAAGAGACCCAGTACTTC.

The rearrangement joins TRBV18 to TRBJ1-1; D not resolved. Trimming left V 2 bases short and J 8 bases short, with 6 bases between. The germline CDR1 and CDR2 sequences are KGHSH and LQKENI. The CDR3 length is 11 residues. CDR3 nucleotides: TGTGCCAGCTCACCAGGCTCAGAAGCTTTCTTT. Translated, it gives CASSPGSEAFF.

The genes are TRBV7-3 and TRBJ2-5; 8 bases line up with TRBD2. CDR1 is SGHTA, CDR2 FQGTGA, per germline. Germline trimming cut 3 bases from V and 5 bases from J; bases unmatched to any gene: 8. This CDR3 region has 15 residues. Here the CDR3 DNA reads TGTGCCAGCAGCTTTATAGCGGGGCCAGGGGAGACCCAGTACTTC. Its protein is CASSFIAGPGETQYF.

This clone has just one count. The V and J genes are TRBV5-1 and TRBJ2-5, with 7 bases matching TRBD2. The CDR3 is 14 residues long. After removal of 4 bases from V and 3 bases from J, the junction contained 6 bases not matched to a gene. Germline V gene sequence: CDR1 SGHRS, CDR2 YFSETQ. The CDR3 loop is CASSLSAGEETQYF. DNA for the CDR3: TGCGCCAGCAGCCTTTCGGCGGGAGAAGAGACCCAGTACTTC.

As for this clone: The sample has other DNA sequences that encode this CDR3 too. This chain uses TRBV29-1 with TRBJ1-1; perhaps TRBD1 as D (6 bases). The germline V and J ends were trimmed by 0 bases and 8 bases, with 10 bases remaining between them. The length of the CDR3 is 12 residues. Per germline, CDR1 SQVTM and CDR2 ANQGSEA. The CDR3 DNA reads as TGCAGCGTTGAAGATCCAGGGGCCGAAGCTTTCTTT. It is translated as CSVEDPGAEAFF.

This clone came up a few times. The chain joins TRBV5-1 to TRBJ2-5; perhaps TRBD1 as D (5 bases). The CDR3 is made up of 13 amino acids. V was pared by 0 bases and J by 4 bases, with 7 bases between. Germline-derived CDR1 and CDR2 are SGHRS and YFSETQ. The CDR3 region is CASSLGQRETQYF. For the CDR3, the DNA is TGCGCCAGCAGCTTGGGACAGAGAGAGACCCAGTACTTC.

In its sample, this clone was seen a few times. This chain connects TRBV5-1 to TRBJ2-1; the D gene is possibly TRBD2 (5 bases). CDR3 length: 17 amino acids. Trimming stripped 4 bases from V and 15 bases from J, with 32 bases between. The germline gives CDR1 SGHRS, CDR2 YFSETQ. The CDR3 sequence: CASSPTGVPTMSSSPFF. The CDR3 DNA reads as TGCGCCAGCAGCCCCACCGGGGTCCCTACAATGAGCAGTTCTCCGTTCTTC.

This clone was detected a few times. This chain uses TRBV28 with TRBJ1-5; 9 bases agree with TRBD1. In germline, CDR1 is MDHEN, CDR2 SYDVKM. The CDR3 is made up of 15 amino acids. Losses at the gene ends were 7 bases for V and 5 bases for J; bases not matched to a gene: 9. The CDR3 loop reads CASTPTDRGHQPQHF. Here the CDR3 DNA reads TGTGCCAGCACCCCCACGGACAGGGGACATCAGCCCCAGCATTTT.

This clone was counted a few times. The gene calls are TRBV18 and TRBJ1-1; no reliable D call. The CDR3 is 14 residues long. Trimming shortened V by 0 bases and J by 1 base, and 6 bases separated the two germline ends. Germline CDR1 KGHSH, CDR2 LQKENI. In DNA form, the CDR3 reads TGTGCCAGCTCACCACCGCTGGCGAACACTGAAGCTTTCTTT. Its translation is CASSPPLANTEAFF.

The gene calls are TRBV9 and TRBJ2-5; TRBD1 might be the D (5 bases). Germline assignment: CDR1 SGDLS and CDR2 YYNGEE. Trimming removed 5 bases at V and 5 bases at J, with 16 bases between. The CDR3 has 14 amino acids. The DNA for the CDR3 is TGTGCCAGCAGTCATAAAAGGGGCCGGGAGACCCAGTACTTC. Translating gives CASSHKRGRETQYF. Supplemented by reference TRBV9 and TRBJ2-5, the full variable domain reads DSGVTQTPKHLITATGQRVTLRCSPRSGDLSVYWYQQSLDQGLQFLIQYYNGEERAKGNILERFSAQQFPDLHSELNLSSLELGDSALYFCASSHKRGRETQYFGPGTRLLVL.

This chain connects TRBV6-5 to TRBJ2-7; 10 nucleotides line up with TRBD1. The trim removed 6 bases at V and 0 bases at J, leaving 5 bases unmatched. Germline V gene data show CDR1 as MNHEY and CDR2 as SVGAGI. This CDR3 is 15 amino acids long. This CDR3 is CASSYGQGGSYEQYF. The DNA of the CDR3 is TGTGCCAGCAGCTACGGACAGGGGGGCTCCTACGAGCAGTACTTC.

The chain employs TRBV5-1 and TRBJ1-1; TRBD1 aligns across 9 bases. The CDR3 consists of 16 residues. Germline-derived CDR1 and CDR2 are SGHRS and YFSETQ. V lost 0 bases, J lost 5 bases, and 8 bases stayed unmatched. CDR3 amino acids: CASSLATTGGPTEAFF. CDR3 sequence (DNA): TGCGCCAGCAGCTTGGCCACGACAGGGGGACCTACTGAAGCTTTCTTT.

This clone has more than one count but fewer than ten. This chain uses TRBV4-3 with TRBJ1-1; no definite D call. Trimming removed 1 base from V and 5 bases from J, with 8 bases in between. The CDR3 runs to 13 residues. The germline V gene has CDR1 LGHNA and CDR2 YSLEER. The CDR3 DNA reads TGCGCCAGCAGCCAAGGGGTGAGGACTGAAGCTTTCTTT. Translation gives CASSQGVRTEAFF.

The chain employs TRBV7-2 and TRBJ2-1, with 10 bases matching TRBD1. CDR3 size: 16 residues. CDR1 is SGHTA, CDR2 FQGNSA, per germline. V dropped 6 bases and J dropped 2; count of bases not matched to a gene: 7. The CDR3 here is CASRFDRGHAYNEQFF. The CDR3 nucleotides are TGTGCCAGCAGATTCGACAGGGGGCATGCCTACAATGAGCAGTTCTTC. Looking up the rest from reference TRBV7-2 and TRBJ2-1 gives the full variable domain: GAGVSQSPSNKVTEKGKDVELRCDPISGHTALYWYRQSLGQGLEFLIYFQGNSAPDKSGLPSDRFSAERTGGSVSTLTIQRTQQEDSAVYLCASRFDRGHAYNEQFFGPGTRLTVL.